The 8 T cell receptor beta chains given below trace back to one sample, sequenced in a study of T cells expressing NK-cell markers. TCRdb reanalyzed the 5' RACE reads and collapses them to one entry per CDR3 protein, without DNA. The sample yields approximately 380,000 distinct CDR3 sequences, of which the top ten take up roughly 5.2%. Specimen: blood T cells: a sorted CD56 or NKG2C T cell subset, CD4+ or CD8+ T cells, or bulk PBMC T cells (not recorded which). These TCRs come from a man aged 18-69 years in good health.

This chain links TRBV5-1 with TRBJ2-4; the TRBD2 assignment by TCRdb is unverifiable without DNA. Germline CDR1 reads SGHRS; CDR2 reads YFSETQ. The CDR3 has 15 amino acids. The CDR3 protein is CASSLDSGQKNIQYF.

This chain connects TRBV28 to TRBJ2-7; TCRdb's assignment of TRBD2 cannot be checked, as there is no DNA. This CDR3 is built from 16 residues. Germline CDR1 MDHEN, CDR2 SYDVKM. The CDR3 loop is CASSFAYRDFSYEQYF.

The chain carries TRBV14 and TRBJ2-7. This CDR3 spans 11 amino acids. Germline V gene sequence: CDR1 SGHDN, CDR2 FVKESK. The CDR3 reads CASSQAREQYF.

The J gene is TRBJ2-5, the V gene TRBV7-2; there is no DNA to check the TCRdb D call of TRBD1. Germline CDR1 reads SGHTA; CDR2 reads FQGNSA. The CDR3 sequence is 13 residues long. Here the CDR3 reads CASSIPSGETQYF.

V is TRBV24-1 and J is TRBJ1-5. The germline V gene has CDR1 KGHDR and CDR2 SFDVKD. This CDR3 is built from 13 residues. CDR3 sequence: CATSRSSNQPQHF.

J is TRBJ1-2 and V is TRBV24-1; TCRdb designates TRBD1, a call that cannot be tested without DNA. The CDR3 has 14 amino acids. Germline V gene sequence: CDR1 KGHDR, CDR2 SFDVKD. This CDR3 reads CATSDLQGADGYTF.

This chain joins TRBV27 and TRBJ2-7; TCRdb selects TRBD2, and the lack of DNA leaves this call unchecked. Germline V gene sequence: CDR1 MNHEY, CDR2 SMNVEV (reference sequence). The CDR3 contains 13 residues. Here the CDR3 reads CASRASGGLGQYF.

The chain employs TRBV6-5 and TRBJ2-7; TCRdb lists TRBD1, though no DNA is available to test this call. The CDR3 sequence is 16 residues long. Germline V gives CDR1 MNHEY, CDR2 SVGAGI. CDR3 protein: CASILASGGAGYEQYF.